This T cell receptor beta chain was profiled in a study of T cells in Graves' hyperthyroidism and ophthalmopathy (dated by TCRdb to between 2018 and 2021). For context, the study as a whole: Peripheral blood samples were taken at the time of initial diagnosis, prior to any treatment. TCR V-J signatures able to tell the groups apart were searched for in a discovery cohort of 95 or so patients, of whom more than 40 had Graves' ophthalmopathy and roughly 57 had stable Graves' hyperthyroidism. Prospective prediction of ophthalmopathy was tested in an independent validation cohort consisting of 18 to 20 hyperthyroidism patients and 17 patients who later progressed to ophthalmopathy. The 95 to 100 discovery patients were randomly split 7:3 into training and test sets. Thyroid tissue and blood T-cell repertoires from several Graves' hyperthyroidism patients were also compared in the study. Once sampling was done, hyperthyroidism patients were given methimazole at a starting dose of 30 mg daily, whereas ophthalmopathy patients were given high-dose intravenous methylprednisolone. TCR Vbeta CDR3 sequencing of 135 peripheral blood samples (about 45 ophthalmopathy, 75 to 85 hyperthyroidism and approximately 17 progressor patients) is reported in the paper. Paper-wide results and their limitations: In validation, the model predicted progression to ophthalmopathy a median of around six months before onset, with around 70% sensitivity and about 72% specificity. Most expanded thyroid clonotypes (frequency above 0.001) were also detected in blood, suggesting blood repertoires may reflect thyroid immune responses. Ophthalmopathy was separated from stable hyperthyroidism by a 13 V-J signature model, with over 85% sensitivity and about 81% specificity obtained in cross-validation and 80%/75% obtained in testing. Sample size was not statistically predetermined, and blinding of investigators to group allocation was not performed.

Concerning this clonotype itself: The antigen it binds to is not known. No qualities accompany the bases; no much larger clone lies one base away.

TCR beta CDR3 regions were amplified from RNA transcripts. The TCR CDR3 was subjected to a first round of RT-PCR using the HTBI primer set and the Qiagen OneStep RT-PCR kit. Libraries were constructed in a second round of multiplex PCR, after which size selection and purification were performed. Sequencing of the libraries was done on an Illumina HiSeq2000 using paired-end 100 bp reads. Per the original workflow: SOAPnuke was used to process the raw data, with reads discarded if the reads contained adapters or uncalled bases, had a mean Phred below 15, or lacked an exact constant-primer or identifier match. High-quality paired reads were merged with COPE v1.2.5, and unique nucleotide sequences were defined as clonotypes. MiTCR v1.1 was used to align clonotypes to the IMGT TRBV, TRBD and TRBJ reference segments. The analysis included only V-J combinations with a frequency above 0.0001, which together covered roughly 99% of the repertoires. A TCS score was defined as the ratio of F50 (clonal expansion) to E x V (chaos), with BLOSUM62-based TCRdist applied between CDR3 peptides within each V-J. Welch's t-statistics and random forest reduced 514 V-J features to 10 to 15, which were used in a naive Bayes classifier (R e1071). The public reads were run again by TCRdb, first through fastp at Q25 and then through MiXCR, and only productive beta chains were kept. Merged by CDR3 protein, the rows form single entries marked with the most common genes and DNA. Clone size and V and J calls follow TCRdb, not the original study. The sample table lists under 350,000 distinct CDR3 sequences, roughly 18% of them with a count of one. The top ten hold about 49% of the sample.

Stable Graves' hyperthyroidism was defined as no progression to ophthalmopathy during 18 months of follow-up. Hyperthyroidism patients were newly diagnosed, had a disease duration of under 2 months, and were aged 18 to 65 years. The study excluded patients with uncontrolled infections, other autoimmune diseases, pregnancy or lactation. Diagnoses were established on the basis of clinical symptoms, serum thyroxine and TRAb, thyroid ultrasound, and orbital computed tomography. PBMCs were separated from around 9.1 ml of fresh peripheral blood using Ficoll-Paque density gradient centrifugation. Trizol reagent was used to extract total RNA, and RNA quality was then checked on an Agilent 2100 Bioanalyzer. The clonotype comes from a woman between 45 and 60 years old with Graves' hyperthyroidism. The specimen sequenced was blood.

The CDR3 has the sequence CAISPDSQETQYF. The nucleotides read TGTGCCATCAGTCCGGACAGCCAAGAGACCCAGTACTTC. Recombination joined TRBV10-3 with TRBJ2-5, with a tentative D gene TRBD1 over 6 matching bases. The junction carries 8 bases between V and J, which are trimmed by 5 bases and 1 base respectively. The CDR1 and CDR2 encoded by the germline V gene are ENHRY and SYGVKD. Its CDR3 holds 13 amino acids, cysteine through phenylalanine. Solely the CDR3 DNA is kept, with 39 bases framed from the first base.